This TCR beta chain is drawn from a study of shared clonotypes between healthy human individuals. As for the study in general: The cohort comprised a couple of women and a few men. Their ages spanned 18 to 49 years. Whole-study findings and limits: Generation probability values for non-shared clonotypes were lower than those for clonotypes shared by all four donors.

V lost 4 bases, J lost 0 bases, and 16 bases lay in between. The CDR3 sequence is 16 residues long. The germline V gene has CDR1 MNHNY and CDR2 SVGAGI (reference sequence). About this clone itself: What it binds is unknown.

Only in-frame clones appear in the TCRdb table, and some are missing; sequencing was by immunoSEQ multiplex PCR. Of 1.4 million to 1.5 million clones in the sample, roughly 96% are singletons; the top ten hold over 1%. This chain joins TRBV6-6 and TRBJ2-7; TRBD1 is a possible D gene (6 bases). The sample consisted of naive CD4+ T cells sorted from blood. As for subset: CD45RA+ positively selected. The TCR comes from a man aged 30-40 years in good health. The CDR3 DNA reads TGTGCCAGCAGTTTCACCTTTCGGGACAACTCCTACGAGCAGTACTTC. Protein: CASSFTFRDNSYEQYF.